There are many counts of the clone carrying this T cell receptor beta chain. Its antigen remains unidentified. These data come from a study of CD8+CD57+ T cells in acquired aplastic anemia. Study context: Mean DNA quantity obtained from sorted CD4+ and CD8+ cells was 3.2 ug.

The CDR3 is 16 amino acids. From germline, CDR1 is MGHRA and CDR2 YSYEKL. V lost 3 bases and J lost 3, with 15 bases in between. Regarding the study as a whole: Patients did not significantly differ from controls in CD8+ Simpson's diversity. Found in both controls and patients were 25 to 35 CD8+ CDR3 sequences.

Patients included in sequencing had previously demonstrated CD8+CD57+ cell expansion by flow cytometry. Patients were treatment-naive when blood was sampled. Genomic DNA, serving as template, underwent TCR beta VDJ and CDR3 profiling. TCRdb re-derived calls from the reads in MiXCR, one entry per CDR3 protein. The sample lists fewer than 200,000 distinct CDR3 sequences, over 40% seen once, with more than 1.5% in the top ten. J is TRBJ2-1 and V is TRBV4-1; a weak D match, TRBD2 (5 bases). The sample was sorted CD4+, CD8+, or CD8+CD57+ T cells (not recorded which) from PBMCs. This receptor was taken from a human donor with aplastic anemia. The CDR3 sequence is CASSQVASPNYNEQFF. The CDR3 DNA reads TGCGCCAGCAGCCAGGTAGCTAGCCCAAACTACAATGAGCAGTTCTTC.